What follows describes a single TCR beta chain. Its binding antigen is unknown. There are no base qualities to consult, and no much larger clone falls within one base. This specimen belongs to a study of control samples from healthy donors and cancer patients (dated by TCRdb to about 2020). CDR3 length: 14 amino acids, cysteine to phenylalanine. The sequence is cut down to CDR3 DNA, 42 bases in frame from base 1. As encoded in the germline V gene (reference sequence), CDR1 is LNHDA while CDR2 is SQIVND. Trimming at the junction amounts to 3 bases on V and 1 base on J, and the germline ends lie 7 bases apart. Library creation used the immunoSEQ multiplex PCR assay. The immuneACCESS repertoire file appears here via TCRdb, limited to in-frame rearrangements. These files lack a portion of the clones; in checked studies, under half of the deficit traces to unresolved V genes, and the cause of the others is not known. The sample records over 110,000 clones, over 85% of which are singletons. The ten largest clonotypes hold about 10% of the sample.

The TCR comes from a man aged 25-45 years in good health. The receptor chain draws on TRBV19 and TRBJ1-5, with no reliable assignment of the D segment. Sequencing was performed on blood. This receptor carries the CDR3 CASSIGGSNQPQHF. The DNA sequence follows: TGTGCCAGTAGTATTGGAGGGAGCAATCAGCCCCAGCATTTT. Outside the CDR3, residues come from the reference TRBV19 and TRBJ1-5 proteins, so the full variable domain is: DGGITQSPKYLFRKEGQNVTLSCEQNLNHDAMYWYRQDPGQGLRLIYYSQIVNDFQKGDIAEGYSVSREKKESFPLTVTSAQKNPTAFYLCASSIGGSNQPQHFGDGTRLSIL.